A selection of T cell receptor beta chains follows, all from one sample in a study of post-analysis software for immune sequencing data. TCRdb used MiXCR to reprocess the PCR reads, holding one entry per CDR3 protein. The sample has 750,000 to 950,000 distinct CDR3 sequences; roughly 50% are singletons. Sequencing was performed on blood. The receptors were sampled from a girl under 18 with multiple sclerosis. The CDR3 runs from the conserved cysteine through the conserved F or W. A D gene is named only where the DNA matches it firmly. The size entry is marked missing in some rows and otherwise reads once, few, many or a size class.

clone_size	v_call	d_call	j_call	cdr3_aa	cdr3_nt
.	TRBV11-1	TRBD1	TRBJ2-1	CASSGPRGTGGPLTYNEQFF	TGTGCCAGCAGCGGCCCCCGTGGGACAGGGGGCCCCCTAACCTACAATGAGCAGTTCTTC
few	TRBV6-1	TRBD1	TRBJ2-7	CASLPQAGTVKREQYF	TGTGCCAGTCTCCCCCAGGCCGGGACAGTCAAGCGCGAGCAGTACTTC
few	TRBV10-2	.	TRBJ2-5	CASSESTRVETQYF	TGCGCCAGCAGTGAGTCGACCAGGGTTGAGACCCAGTACTTC
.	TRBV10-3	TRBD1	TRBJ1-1	CAIRFHGQDAGAFF	TGTGCCATCAGATTCCATGGACAGGACGCTGGAGCTTTCTTT
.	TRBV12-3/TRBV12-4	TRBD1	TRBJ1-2	CASSLGQGYTF	TGTGCCAGCAGTCTGGGACAGGGCTACACCTTC
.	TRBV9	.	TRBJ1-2	CASSVDELTYGYTF	TGTGCCAGCAGCGTAGACGAGCTCACCTATGGCTACACCTTC
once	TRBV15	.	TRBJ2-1	CATSRLGRVYNEQFF	TGTGCCACCAGCAGACTTGGACGGGTTTACAATGAGCAGTTCTTC
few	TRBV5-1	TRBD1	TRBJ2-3	CASSKGQNTDTQYF	TGCGCCAGCAGTAAGGGACAGAACACAGATACGCAGTATTTT
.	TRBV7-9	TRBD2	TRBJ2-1	CASSLGSGGRLSYNEQFF	TGTGCCAGCAGCTTGGGGTCTGGCGGGAGGCTCTCCTACAATGAGCAGTTCTTC
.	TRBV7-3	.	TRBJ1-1	CASSLMGGDTEAFF	TGTGCCAGCAGCTTAATGGGGGGGGACACTGAAGCTTTCTTT
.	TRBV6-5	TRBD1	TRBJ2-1	CASSRPGQGNDEQFF	TGTGCCAGCAGCAGACCGGGACAGGGAAACGATGAGCAGTTCTTC
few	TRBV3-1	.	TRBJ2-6	CASSQDWGRVNKDSGANVLTF	TGTGCCAGCAGCCAAGATTGGGGCAGGGTAAATAAGGACTCTGGGGCCAACGTCCTGACTTTC
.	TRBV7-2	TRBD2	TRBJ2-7	CASRWGGPPVEQYF	TGTGCCAGCAGGTGGGGGGGACCACCAGTGGAGCAGTACTTC
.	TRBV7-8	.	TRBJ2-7	CASSSPTGLSSGTTYEQYF	TGTGCCAGCAGCTCCCCGACAGGGTTGTCAAGCGGGACAACCTACGAGCAGTACTTC
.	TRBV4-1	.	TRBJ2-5	CVSSQEQVGETQYF	TGCGTCAGCAGCCAAGAACAAGTAGGAGAGACCCAGTACTTC